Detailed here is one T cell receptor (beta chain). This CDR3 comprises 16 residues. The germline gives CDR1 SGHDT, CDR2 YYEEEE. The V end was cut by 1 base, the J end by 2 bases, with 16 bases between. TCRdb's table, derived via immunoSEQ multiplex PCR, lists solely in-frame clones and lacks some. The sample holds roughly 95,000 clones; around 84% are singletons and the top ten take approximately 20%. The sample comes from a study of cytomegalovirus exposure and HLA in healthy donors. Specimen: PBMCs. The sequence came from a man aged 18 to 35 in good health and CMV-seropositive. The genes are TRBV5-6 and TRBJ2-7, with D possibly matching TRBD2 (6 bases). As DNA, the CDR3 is TGTGCCAGCAGCTTGTGGCGGGGTATACTAACCTACGAGCAGTACTTC. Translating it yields CASSLWRGILTYEQYF.